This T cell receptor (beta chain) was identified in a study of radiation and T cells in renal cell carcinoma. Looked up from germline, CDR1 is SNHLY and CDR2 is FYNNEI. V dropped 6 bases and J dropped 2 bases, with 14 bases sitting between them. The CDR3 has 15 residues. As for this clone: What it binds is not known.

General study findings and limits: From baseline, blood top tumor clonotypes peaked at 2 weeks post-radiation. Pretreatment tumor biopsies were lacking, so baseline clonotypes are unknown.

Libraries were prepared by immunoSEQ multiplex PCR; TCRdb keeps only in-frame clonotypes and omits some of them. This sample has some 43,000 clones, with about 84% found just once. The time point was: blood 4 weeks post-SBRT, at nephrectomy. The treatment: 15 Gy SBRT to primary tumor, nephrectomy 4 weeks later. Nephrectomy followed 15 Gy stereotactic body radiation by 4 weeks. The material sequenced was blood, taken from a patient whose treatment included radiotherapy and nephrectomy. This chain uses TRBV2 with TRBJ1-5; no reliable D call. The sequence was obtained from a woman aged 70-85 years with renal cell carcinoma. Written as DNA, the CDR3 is TGTGCCAGCAGGGATGGGTGGTCGGGCAATCAGCCCCAGCATTTT. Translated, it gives CASRDGWSGNQPQHF.